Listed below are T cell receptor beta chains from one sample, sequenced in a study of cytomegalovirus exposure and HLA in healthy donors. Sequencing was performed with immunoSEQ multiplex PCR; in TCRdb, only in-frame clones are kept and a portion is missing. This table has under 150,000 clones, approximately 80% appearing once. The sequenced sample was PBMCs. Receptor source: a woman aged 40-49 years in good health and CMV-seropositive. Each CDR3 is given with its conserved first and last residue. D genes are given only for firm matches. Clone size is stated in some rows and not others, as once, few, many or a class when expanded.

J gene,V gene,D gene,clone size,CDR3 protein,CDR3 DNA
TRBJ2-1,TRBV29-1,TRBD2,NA,CSVERLAGVNEQFF,TGCAGCGTGGAGAGACTAGCGGGAGTCAATGAGCAGTTCTTC
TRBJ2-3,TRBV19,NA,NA,CASSAYQDTQYF,TGTGCCAGTAGTGCCTACCAAGATACGCAGTATTTT
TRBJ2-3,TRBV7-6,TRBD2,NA,CASSLASGKNTDTQYF,TGTGCCAGCAGCCTTGCTAGCGGAAAGAACACAGATACGCAGTATTTT
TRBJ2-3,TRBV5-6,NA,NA,CASSLELGDTDTQYF,TGTGCCAGCAGCTTGGAGTTAGGAGACACAGATACGCAGTATTTT
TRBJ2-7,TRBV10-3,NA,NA,CAISEYPETYEQYF,TGTGCCATCAGTGAGTACCCGGAGACCTACGAGCAGTACTTC
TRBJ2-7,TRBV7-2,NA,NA,CASSSAGLNTYEQYF,TGTGCCAGCAGCTCTGCGGGACTCAATACCTACGAGCAGTACTTC
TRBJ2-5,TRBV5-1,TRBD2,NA,CASSWGTSRFVETQYF,TGCGCCAGCAGCTGGGGGACTAGCCGGTTTGTGGAGACCCAGTACTTC
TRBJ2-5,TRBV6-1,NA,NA,CASRIARTATQYF,TGTGCCAGCAGAATAGCGAGGACGGCGACCCAGTACTTC
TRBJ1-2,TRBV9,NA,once,CASSVTGSTFAGLSYGYTF,TGTGCCAGCAGCGTAACAGGGTCTACTTTTGCAGGGCTAAGCTATGGCTACACCTTC
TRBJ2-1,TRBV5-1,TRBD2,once,CASSRTSGGLFF,TGCGCCAGCAGCCGGACTAGCGGTGGACTGTTCTTC
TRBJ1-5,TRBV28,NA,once,CASKAGRNQPQHF,TGTGCCAGCAAGGCAGGGCGGAATCAGCCCCAGCATTTT
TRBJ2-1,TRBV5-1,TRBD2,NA,CASSILAASAYNEQFF,TGCGCCAGCAGCATACTAGCGGCCTCAGCCTACAATGAGCAGTTCTTC
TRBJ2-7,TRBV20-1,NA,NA,CSATQIYEQYF,TGCAGTGCTACGCAGATCTACGAGCAGTACTTC
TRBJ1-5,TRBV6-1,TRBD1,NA,CASSEGQVRNQPQHF,TGTGCCAGCAGTGAGGGACAGGTGAGAAATCAGCCCCAGCATTTT
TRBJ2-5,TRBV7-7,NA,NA,CASSLGGVVQETQYF,TGTGCTAGCAGCTTAGGGGGGGTCGTGCAAGAGACCCAGTACTTC
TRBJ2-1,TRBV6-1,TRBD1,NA,CASRIGQGGYNEQFF,TGTGCCAGCAGAATCGGACAGGGAGGCTACAATGAGCAGTTCTTC
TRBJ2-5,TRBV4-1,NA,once,CASSQENYAEETQYF,TGCGCCAGCAGCCAAGAAAACTACGCCGAAGAGACCCAGTACTTC
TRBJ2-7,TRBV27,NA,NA,CASSPVPRYEQYF,TGTGCCAGCAGCCCCGTTCCGAGGTACGAGCAGTACTTC
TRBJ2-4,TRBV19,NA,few,CASSNPGTGENIQYF,TGTGCCAGTAGTAACCCCGGGACGGGGGAAAACATTCAGTACTTC
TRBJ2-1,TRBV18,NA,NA,CASSPRGSNNEQFF,TGTGCCAGCTCCCCCCGCGGGTCAAACAATGAGCAGTTCTTC
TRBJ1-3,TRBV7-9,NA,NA,CASGQVVSLAAGNTIYF,TGTGCCAGCGGTCAAGTCGTCTCGTTGGCAGCTGGAAACACCATATATTTT
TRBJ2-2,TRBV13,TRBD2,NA,CASSLLQAGSPTGELFF,TGTGCCAGCAGCTTACTCCAAGCGGGGAGCCCCACCGGGGAGCTGTTTTTT
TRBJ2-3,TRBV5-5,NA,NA,CASSLVAGDGTDTQYF,TGTGCCAGCAGCTTAGTTGCGGGCGACGGGACAGATACGCAGTATTTT
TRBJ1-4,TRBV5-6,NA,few,CASSLGAVEKLFF,TGTGCCAGCAGCTTGGGGGCAGTTGAAAAACTGTTTTTT
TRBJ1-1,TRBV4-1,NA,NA,CASSPYSMILNTEAFF,TGCGCCAGCAGCCCCTACAGCATGATTTTGAACACTGAAGCTTTCTTT
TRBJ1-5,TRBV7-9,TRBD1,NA,CAWVLGRTGINQPQHF,TGTGCCTGGGTTTTAGGGAGGACAGGGATAAATCAGCCCCAGCATTTT
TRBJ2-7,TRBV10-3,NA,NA,CAISEGLAYEQYF,TGTGCCATCAGTGAGGGGCTAGCCTACGAGCAGTACTTC
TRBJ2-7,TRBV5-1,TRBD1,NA,CASSPGDSHFEQYF,TGCGCCAGCAGCCCAGGGGACAGTCACTTCGAGCAGTACTTC
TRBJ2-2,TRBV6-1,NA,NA,CASSGTNTGELFF,TGTGCCAGCTCTGGGACAAACACCGGGGAGCTGTTTTTT
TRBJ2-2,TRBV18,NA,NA,CASSPDLADTGELFF,TGTGCCAGCTCACCAGATTTGGCAGACACCGGGGAGCTGTTTTTT
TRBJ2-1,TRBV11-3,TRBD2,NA,CASSSRAGGQTNEQFF,TGTGCCAGCAGCTCAAGGGCGGGAGGCCAGACGAATGAGCAGTTCTTC
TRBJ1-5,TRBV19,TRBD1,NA,CASSPRDRGANQPQHF,TGTGCCAGTAGTCCGCGGGACAGAGGGGCCAATCAGCCCCAGCATTTT